The source of this T cell receptor beta chain is a study of beta chain features in type 1 diabetes. General study points: When Type 1 diabetes patients were examined, their TCRB CDR3s proved moderately but significantly shorter in all four CD4+ subsets.

This clone was found a few times. Its antigen is as yet unknown. Reverse transcription of all isolated RNA meant that expressed TCRB transcripts were sequenced. The table came from immunoSEQ multiplex PCR; TCRdb's copy has only in-frame clones and leaves some out. The sample holds hundreds of thousands of clones, roughly an eighth seen once. This receptor was identified in a man aged 18-30 years with type 1 diabetes. Sequenced material: naive CD4+ T cells from blood.

CDR3 residues: CAISPGPRDQPQHF. In DNA form, the CDR3 reads TGTGCCATCAGCCCGGGCCCCCGGGATCAGCCCCAGCATTTT. The chain combines TRBV10-3 with TRBJ1-5; D remains unclear. The ends were cut back, 6 bases at V and 5 bases at J, with 14 bases in the middle. This CDR3 comprises 14 residues. Germline V gives CDR1 ENHRY, CDR2 SYGVKD.